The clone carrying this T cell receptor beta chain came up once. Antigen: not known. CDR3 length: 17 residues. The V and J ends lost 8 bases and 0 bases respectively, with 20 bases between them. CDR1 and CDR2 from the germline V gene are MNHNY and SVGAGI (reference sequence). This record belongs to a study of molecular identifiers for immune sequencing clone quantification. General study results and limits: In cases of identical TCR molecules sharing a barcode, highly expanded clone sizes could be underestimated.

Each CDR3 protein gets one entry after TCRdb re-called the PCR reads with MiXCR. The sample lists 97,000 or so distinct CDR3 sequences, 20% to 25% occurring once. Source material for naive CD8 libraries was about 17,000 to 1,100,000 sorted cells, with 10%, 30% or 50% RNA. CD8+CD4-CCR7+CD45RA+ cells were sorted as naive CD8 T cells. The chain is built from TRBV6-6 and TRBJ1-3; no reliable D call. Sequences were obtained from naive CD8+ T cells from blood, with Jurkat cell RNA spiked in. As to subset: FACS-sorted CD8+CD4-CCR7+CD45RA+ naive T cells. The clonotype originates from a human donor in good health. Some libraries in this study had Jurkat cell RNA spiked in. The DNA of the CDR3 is TGTGCCAGCGGTTGCTTGGTCACATCCGTCTCTGGAAACACCATATATTTT. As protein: CASGCLVTSVSGNTIYF.